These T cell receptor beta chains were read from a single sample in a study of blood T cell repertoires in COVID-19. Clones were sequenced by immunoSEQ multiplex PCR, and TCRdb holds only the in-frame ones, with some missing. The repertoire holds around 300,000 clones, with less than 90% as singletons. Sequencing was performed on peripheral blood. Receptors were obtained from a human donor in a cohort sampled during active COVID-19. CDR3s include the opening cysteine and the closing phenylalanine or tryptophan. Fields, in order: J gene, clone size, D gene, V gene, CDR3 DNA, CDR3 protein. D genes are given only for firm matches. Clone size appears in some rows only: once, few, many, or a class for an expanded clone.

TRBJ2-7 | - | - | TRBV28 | TGTGCCAGCGAGCCTTCCCTTGGAGGCGAGCAGTACTTC | CASEPSLGGEQYF
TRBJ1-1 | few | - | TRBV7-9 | TGTGCCAGCAGCTCCTTTCAAGCTCCTAAGGGGGCTTTCTTT | CASSSFQAPKGAFF
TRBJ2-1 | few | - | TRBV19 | TGTGCCAGTACCCTTGACTTGAGCTCCTACAATGAGCAGTTCTTC | CASTLDLSSYNEQFF
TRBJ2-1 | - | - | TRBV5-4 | TGTGCCAGCAGCTGGGGTAGGGGGAGTGAGCAGTTCTTC | CASSWGRGSEQFF
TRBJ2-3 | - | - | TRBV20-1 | TGCAGTGCAAGTGGGGGAGGGGGAGATACGCAGTATTTT | CSASGGGGDTQYF
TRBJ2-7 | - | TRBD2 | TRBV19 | TGTGCCAGTAGTATTCTAGCGGGAGCGACCGACGAGCAGTACTTC | CASSILAGATDEQYF
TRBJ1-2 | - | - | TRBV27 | TGTGCCAGCAGTCCTAGCGACTGGTATGGCTACACCTTC | CASSPSDWYGYTF
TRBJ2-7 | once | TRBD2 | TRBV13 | TGTGCCAGCTCTAAGCGGGGGGGTTCCTACGAGCAGTACTTC | CASSKRGGSYEQYF
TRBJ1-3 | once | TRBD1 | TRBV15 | TGTGCCACCAGCAGAGGAGGGACAGGGGCCATCTCTGGAAACACCATATATTTT | CATSRGGTGAISGNTIYF
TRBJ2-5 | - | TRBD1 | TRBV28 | TGTGCCAGCAGTTTAGGAACAGGGGGTCAACAAGAGACCCAGTACTTC | CASSLGTGGQQETQYF
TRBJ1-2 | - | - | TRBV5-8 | TGTGCCAGCAGCTTCGACAGGAGTGTCGGCTACACCTTC | CASSFDRSVGYTF
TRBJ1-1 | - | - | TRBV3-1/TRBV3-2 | TGTGCCAGCAGTCATGGGTGGGGCGCTGAAGCTTTCTTT | CASSHGWGAEAFF
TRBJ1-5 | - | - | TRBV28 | TGTGCCAGCAGTTTTTCAGGGAGCAATCAGCCCCAGCATTTT | CASSFSGSNQPQHF
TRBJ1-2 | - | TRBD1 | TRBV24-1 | TGTGCCACCAGTGATCCCACAGGGGCCAACTATGGCTACACCTTC | CATSDPTGANYGYTF
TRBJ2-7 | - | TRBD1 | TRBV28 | TGTGCCAGCAGTCTACTATCCGGGACAGATTTCGGCGAGCAGTACTTC | CASSLLSGTDFGEQYF
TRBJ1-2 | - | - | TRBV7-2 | TGTGCCAGCAGTAACACACGCAACTATGGCTACACCTTC | CASSNTRNYGYTF
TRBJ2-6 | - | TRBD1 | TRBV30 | TGTGCCTGGAGTGCACCGGGACAGGGTATCCCTGGGGCCAACGTCCTGACTTTC | CAWSAPGQGIPGANVLTF
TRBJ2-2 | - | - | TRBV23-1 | TGCGCCAGCAGTGTCCGGGACTTAATCGCGGGGGAGCTGTTTTTT | CASSVRDLIAGELFF
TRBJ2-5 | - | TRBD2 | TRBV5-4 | TGTGCCAGCAGCTTCCCCCTAGCGGGATCGGAGACCCAGTACTTC | CASSFPLAGSETQYF
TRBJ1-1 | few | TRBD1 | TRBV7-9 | TGTGCCAGCACCCGGACAGGAAAAAACACTGAAGCTTTCTTT | CASTRTGKNTEAFF
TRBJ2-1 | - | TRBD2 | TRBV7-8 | TGTGCCAGCAGCTTAGTTGCGGGAGGCCTTTACAATGAGCAGTTCTTC | CASSLVAGGLYNEQFF
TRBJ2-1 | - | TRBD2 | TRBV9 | TGTGCCAGCAGCGTAGGGTTAGCGGGGTACAATGAGCAGTTCTTC | CASSVGLAGYNEQFF